This is a list of T cell receptor beta chains from one sample in a study of CD8+CD57+ T cells in acquired aplastic anemia. TCRdb reprocessed the reads with MiXCR, giving one entry per CDR3 protein. The data contain 220,000 or so distinct CDR3 sequences, approximately 60% of them singletons. The material sequenced was sorted CD4+, CD8+, or CD8+CD57+ T cells (not recorded which) from PBMCs. The receptors derive from a human donor with aplastic anemia. The CDR3 runs from the conserved cysteine through the conserved F or W. The order of the fields is clone size, V gene, J gene, D gene, CDR3 DNA, CDR3 protein. The D gene is left open where the match is weak. Part of the rows lack a size; the others show once, few, many or a class for expanded clones.

few	TRBV7-8	TRBJ1-1	.	TGTGCCAGCAGCTTAAGTGTAGTGGCAGGGCGGACTGAAGCTTTCTTT	CASSLSVVAGRTEAFF
.	TRBV7-2	TRBJ1-1	TRBD1	TGTGCCAGCAGCTGGGGACAGGGGGTCACTGAAGCTTTCTTT	CASSWGQGVTEAFF
.	TRBV19	TRBJ1-6	TRBD1	TGTGCCAGTAGTATGACAGGGAATTCACCCCTCCACTTT	CASSMTGNSPLHF
.	TRBV10-3	TRBJ1-4	TRBD1	TGTGCCATCAGTGAGAGTAGGGTGACAGGGCGGGATGAAAAACTGTTTTTT	CAISESRVTGRDEKLFF
.	TRBV7-8	TRBJ2-5	.	TGTGCCAGCAGCTTAGGTGGGTTGCAAGAGACCCAGTACTTC	CASSLGGLQETQYF
.	TRBV7-9	TRBJ1-1	TRBD1	TGTGCCAGCAGCTCAGTCGACAGGGTTATGAACACTGAAGCTTTCTTT	CASSSVDRVMNTEAFF
.	TRBV7-2	TRBJ2-1	TRBD2	TGTGCCAGCAGCCTAGCGGGTACCTTTAATGAGCAGTTCTTC	CASSLAGTFNEQFF
few	TRBV20-1	TRBJ2-7	.	TGCAGTGCTGATACAGGGCCCGAGCAGTACTTC	CSADTGPEQYF
.	TRBV2	TRBJ2-3	.	TGTGCCAGACAGAGGGCGGTGAGCACAGATACGCAGTATTTT	CARQRAVSTDTQYF
.	TRBV25-1	TRBJ2-4	TRBD1	TGTGCCAGCAGTGAACCCACCTGGACAGGACCCAAAAACATTCAGTACTTC	CASSEPTWTGPKNIQYF
.	TRBV19	TRBJ2-3	TRBD2	TGTGCCAGTGGGACTAGCGGGGGGACCACAGATACGCAGTATTTT	CASGTSGGTTDTQYF
.	TRBV7-3	TRBJ2-3	.	TGTGCCAGCAGCTTGGGGGGAAATACGCAGTATTTT	CASSLGGNTQYF
.	TRBV4-2	TRBJ1-1	.	TGTGCCAGCAGCGTCTTGGGTGCTGCACGTTCGAACACTGAAGCTTTCTTT	CASSVLGAARSNTEAFF
.	TRBV20-1	TRBJ2-1	TRBD2	TGCAGTGCTAGTGGGTCTAGCGGGAGGGCTGAGCAGTTCTTC	CSASGSSGRAEQFF
.	TRBV2	TRBJ2-5	TRBD2	TGTGCCAGCACCCTGACTAGCGGGGGGGATTGGGAGACCCAGTACTTC	CASTLTSGGDWETQYF
.	TRBV10-1	TRBJ2-5	TRBD1	TGCGCCAGCAGTGAGACTGACAGGGGCCAAGAGACCCAGTACTTC	CASSETDRGQETQYF
.	TRBV10-2	TRBJ1-6	.	TGCGCCAGCAGTGAACAAGGACAGCGGAGTTCACCCCTCCACTTT	CASSEQGQRSSPLHF
many	TRBV7-9	TRBJ2-7	.	TGTGCCAGCAGCTTAGCGCAGTTCTACGAGCAGTACTTC	CASSLAQFYEQYF
many	TRBV2	TRBJ2-2	.	TGTGCCAGCAGTCTACAAAATGGGGAGACCTCGAGCACCGGGGAGCTGTTTTTT	CASSLQNGETSSTGELFF
.	TRBV10-2	TRBJ2-1	.	TGCGCCAGCAGGGAGGCATCTGCGGGGAAATACAATGAGCAGTTCTTC	CASREASAGKYNEQFF
.	TRBV2	TRBJ1-4	.	TGTGCCGGCAGGAGACGGGGCACTAATGAAAAACTGTTTTTT	CAGRRRGTNEKLFF
.	TRBV5-1	TRBJ2-7	.	TGTGCCAGCAGCTTGGCTTATCGGACAGAGTACGAGCAGTACTTC	CASSLAYRTEYEQYF